This TCR beta chain emerged from a study of a mutant IDH1 vaccine in newly diagnosed glioma. Looking at the study overall: Receipt of radiotherapy, temozolomide, or both preceded the study, and most received both.

The CDR3 has 12 amino acids. V trimming: 8 bases; J trimming: 11 bases; junction bases outside the gene matches: 9. CDR1 and CDR2 (germline): MDHEN, SYDVKM. Sequencing used immunoSEQ multiplex PCR; TCRdb keeps in-frame clones, though not all of them. Among 85,000 to 100,000 clones, 70% to 90% were seen once, and the ten largest hold roughly 0.58%. Indicated time point: baseline, week 1 (first vaccination visit). Treatment denoted: pre-vaccination baseline after standard-of-care therapy. The donors had new WHO grade 3 or 4 astrocytomas; these were IDH1-mutant and ATRX-lost. The TCR sequence derives from a woman in her 50s with glioma. Sample: PBMCs, taken from a glioma patient treated with radiotherapy, temozolomide or both. The gene calls are TRBV28 and TRBJ1-1; 9 bases align to TRBD1. The CDR3 sequence is CASLVTGGGAFF. The CDR3 DNA reads TGTGCCAGCCTCGTGACAGGGGGGGGCGCTTTCTTT.